A single sample gave rise to the 18 T cell receptor beta chains below, sequenced in a study of cytomegalovirus exposure and HLA in healthy donors. Assay used: immunoSEQ multiplex PCR; TCRdb lists only in-frame clones, some missing. The table has about 150,000 clones, more than 85% seen once. Sequencing input: PBMCs. The origin of the receptors is a man between 18 and 29 years old in good health and CMV-seronegative.

J is TRBJ2-2 and V is TRBV2; weak D call: TRBD2 (5 bases). The CDR3 consists of 16 residues. V was pared by 4 bases and J by 0 bases, with 12 bases between. Looked up from germline, CDR1 is SNHLY and CDR2 is FYNNEI. The CDR3 DNA reads TGTGCCAGCAGTGGGTCGTGGACTCCGAACACCGGGGAGCTGTTTTTT. Translation gives CASSGSWTPNTGELFF.

The DNA for the CDR3 is TGTGCCAGCAGCCAAAGGCGCGGGGATGGAAACACCATATATTTT. The encoded protein is CASSQRRGDGNTIYF. The chain recombines TRBV14 with TRBJ1-3, with D unresolved. Deletions cut 2 bases from V and 3 bases from J, with 11 bases between. The germline V gene has CDR1 SGHDN and CDR2 FVKESK. The CDR3 is 15 residues long.

This clone was seen once. This sequence joins TRBV18 and TRBJ2-7; 7 bases are a match to TRBD1. There are 14 residues in the CDR3. V trimming: 3 bases; J trimming: 0 bases; junction bases outside the gene matches: 2. Germline V gene lookup returns CDR1 KGHSH and CDR2 LQKENI. Here the CDR3 DNA reads TGTGCCAGCTCACCCCGGGACAGCTCCTACGAGCAGTACGTC. Amino acid sequence: CASSPRDSSYEQYV.

This chain connects TRBV10-3 to TRBJ1-1, with 8 positions matching TRBD1. The CDR3 totals 14 residues. V lost 6 bases and J lost 3; bases outside the gene matches: 6. Germline-derived CDR1 and CDR2 are ENHRY and SYGVKD. The CDR3 is CAISSGQGDTEAFF. The CDR3 DNA is TGTGCCATCAGCTCTGGACAGGGTGACACTGAAGCTTTCTTT.

V usage is TRBV7-2 and J usage is TRBJ2-7; 10 nucleotides align to TRBD2. The trim removed 5 bases at V and 2 bases at J, leaving 6 bases unmatched. This CDR3 is built from 15 residues. CDR1 and CDR2 (germline): SGHTA, FQGNSA. This chain's CDR3 is CASSRSGGGTYEQYV. CDR3 in DNA: TGTGCCAGCAGCCGGAGCGGGGGGGGTACCTACGAGCAGTACGTC.

The gene calls are TRBV5-4 and TRBJ2-5, with 8 bases lining up with TRBD2. With 4 bases clipped from V and 4 bases from J, the junction kept 6 bases outside the gene matches. The germline V gene encodes CDR1 SGHNT and CDR2 YYREEE (reference sequence). The CDR3 is made up of 14 amino acids. The CDR3 bases are TGTGCCAGCAGCCCACTCGCGGGGGGAGAGACCCAGTACTTC. Protein product: CASSPLAGGETQYF.

The V call is TRBV30, the J call TRBJ2-3, with 12 bases that match TRBD2. The CDR3 extends over 15 amino acids. The J segment lost 4 bases and the V segment lost 5 bases, leaving 7 bases of the junction unmatched. Germline lookup yields CDR1 GTSNPN and CDR2 SVGIG (reference sequence). Written as DNA, the CDR3 is TGTGCCTGGGGCCTAGCGGGGGGGGCCGCAGATACGCAGTATTTT. It codes for CAWGLAGGAADTQYF.

J is TRBJ2-5 and V is TRBV10-3; 8 nucleotides line up with TRBD2. Germline V gene data show CDR1 as ENHRY and CDR2 as SYGVKD. This CDR3 comprises 12 residues. V gave up 9 bases and J gave up 2 bases; unmatched junction bases: 2. The CDR3 coding sequence is TGTGCCATAGCGGGGGTTCAAGAGACCCAGTACTTC. Its protein is CAIAGVQETQYF.

The chain joins TRBV5-1 to TRBJ2-2; possibly TRBD1 for D (5 bases). The CDR3 has 11 residues. V was cut by 7 bases and J by 6 bases, with 7 bases left in between. Germline CDR1 reads SGHRS; CDR2 reads YFSETQ. The CDR3 nucleotides read TGCGCCAGCGGGGCGGCCGGGGAGCTGTTTTTT. It codes for CASGAAGELFF.

CDR3 DNA: TGTGCCAGCAGCTTATTGTCCCGCGGACCAGAGGGCCCCTACGAGCAGTACTTC. Translating gives CASSLLSRGPEGPYEQYF. The rearrangement uses TRBV7-9 and TRBJ2-7, with D possibly matching TRBD2 (5 bases). Trimming took off 2 bases at V and 2 bases at J, with 22 bases between the two ends. CDR1 is SEHNR, CDR2 FQNEAQ, per germline (reference sequence). CDR3 length equals 18 residues.

CDR3 coding DNA: TGTGCCAGCAGCTTAGGAGGTCAGGGCCGCAATGAGCAGTTCTTC. This gives the protein CASSLGGQGRNEQFF. The V call is TRBV7-8, the J call TRBJ2-1; TRBD1 might be the D (5 bases). Germline V gene lookup returns CDR1 SGHVS and CDR2 FQNEAQ. The CDR3 is 15 residues long. The V end was cut by 1 base, the J end by 6 bases, with 13 bases between.

The genes are TRBV28 and TRBJ1-2, with 7 bases identical to TRBD1. This CDR3 has 16 residues. Looked up from germline, CDR1 is MDHEN and CDR2 is SYDVKM. The ends lost 5 bases at V and 2 bases at J; junction bases unmatched: 11. CDR3 bases: TGTGCCAGCAGTCCTGTCGACAGGGTTGAAAACTATGGCTACACCTTC. It specifies CASSPVDRVENYGYTF.

V and J are TRBV7-9 and TRBJ2-7; 8 nucleotides align to TRBD2. From germline, CDR1 is SEHNR and CDR2 FQNEAQ (reference sequence). Unmatched junction bases numbered 6, after V lost 5 bases and J lost 0 bases. The CDR3 spans 15 residues. The CDR3, as DNA: TGTGCCAGCAGCCTTAGCGGGGTCGACTCCTACGAGCAGTACTTC. This codes for CASSLSGVDSYEQYF.

This rearrangement joins TRBV27 to TRBJ2-3; perhaps TRBD1 as D (7 bases). V was trimmed by 2 bases and J by 7 bases, leaving 16 bases between them. The germline V gene has CDR1 MNHEY and CDR2 SMNVEV (reference sequence). CDR3 length: 15 amino acids. The CDR3 is CASSLEWRGPNTQYF. CDR3 in DNA: TGTGCCAGCAGTTTAGAATGGAGGGGGCCAAATACGCAGTATTTT.

V is TRBV7-3 and J is TRBJ2-1, with 9 positions matching TRBD1. There are 18 residues in the CDR3. Germline CDR1 reads SGHTA; CDR2 reads FQGTGA. With V trimmed by 2 bases and J by 6 bases, 14 bases remained unmatched. The CDR3 sequence: CASSLWGQGQAAGNEQFF. The CDR3 region has the DNA TGTGCCAGCAGCTTATGGGGACAGGGCCAAGCCGCGGGCAATGAGCAGTTCTTC.

The rearrangement joins TRBV19 to TRBJ1-6; TRBD1 matches 9 bases. The CDR3 is 16 residues long. V lost 6 bases to trimming and J lost 11 bases; unmatched junction nucleotides: 14. Looked up from germline, CDR1 is LNHDA and CDR2 is SQIVND (reference sequence). The CDR3 DNA is TGTGCCAGTAGAGTAACCCGGGACAGGGATCTTGCACCCCTCCACTTT. Protein product: CASRVTRDRDLAPLHF.

J is TRBJ2-7 and V is TRBV7-8; D ambiguous. The CDR3 is made up of 13 amino acids. V was pared by 5 bases and J by 3 bases, with 11 bases between. Per germline, CDR1 SGHVS and CDR2 FQNEAQ. CDR3 sequence reads: CASSLSRNYEQYV. CDR3 in DNA: TGTGCCAGCAGCCTGAGTCGCAACTACGAGCAGTACGTC.

CDR3 nucleotide sequence: TGTGCCAGCAGCCTCCGGACTAGCGGACGGGGGAATGAGCAGTTCTTC. Amino acid sequence: CASSLRTSGRGNEQFF. The gene calls are TRBV5-4 and TRBJ2-1, with TRBD2 matching over 10 bases. The V gene's germline CDR1 is SGHNT and CDR2 YYREEE (reference sequence). V lost 4 bases and J lost 7; bases outside the gene matches: 11. The CDR3 length is 16 residues. The variable domain in full, completed from reference TRBV5-4 and TRBJ2-1, reads ETGVTQSPTHLIKTRGQQVTLRCSSQSGHNTVSWYQQALGQGPQFIFQYYREEENGRGNFPPRFSGLQFPNYSSELNVNALELDDSALYLCASSLRTSGRGNEQFFGPGTRLTVL.